These 14 T cell receptor beta chains were sequenced from one sample in a study of blood T cells in healthy people across ages. Then a second PCR, running roughly 7 to 11 cycles, was carried out with a sample-barcoded 5' primer and a J-beta primer mix. TCRdb reprocessed the 5' RACE reads with MiXCR, giving one entry per CDR3 protein. Here the sample spans 590,000 or so distinct CDR3 sequences, about 28% being singletons. The sequencing sample was made of blood. These receptors were taken from a woman at least 80 years old in good health.

The chain couples TRBV20-1 to TRBJ2-5; D unclear. The last part of the DNA fits TRBJ2-7 better; the J call may be wrong. Germline values: CDR1 DFQATT, CDR2 SNEGSKA (reference sequence). This CDR3 is built from 13 residues. The DNA for the CDR3 is TGCAGTGCTAGCCCGAGCCCCTCCTACGAGCAGTACTTC. Protein: CSASPSPSYEQYF.

This clonotype came up many times. The V and J genes are TRBV6-1 and TRBJ1-5; 11 bases are a match to TRBD1. V lost 6 bases, J lost 6 bases, and 7 bases stayed unmatched. This CDR3 comprises 15 residues. Germline V lookup: CDR1 MNHNS, CDR2 SASEGT. This CDR3 reads CASSRGQGAGQPQHF. As DNA, the CDR3 is TGTGCCAGCAGCCGTGGACAGGGGGCCGGTCAGCCCCAGCATTTT.

This chain connects TRBV5-1 to TRBJ2-7; D is possibly TRBD1 (5 bases). The J call is uncertain, as TRBJ2-5 better fits the DNA end. CDR1 is SGHRS, CDR2 YFSETQ, per germline. The CDR3 contains 16 residues. CDR3 nucleotide sequence: TGCGCCAGCAGCCCGCTAGGGGTTGTGGAGCAAGAGACCCAGTACTTC. Translated: CASSPLGVVEQETQYF.

This clonotype has at least ten counts. This chain uses TRBV6-1 with TRBJ2-5; weak D call: TRBD1 (6 bases). Trimming pared 5 bases from V and 5 bases from J, leaving 21 bases between. This CDR3 is 16 amino acids long. Germline V lookup: CDR1 MNHNS, CDR2 SASEGT. The CDR3 DNA reads as TGTGCCAGCAGTACACAACCTCTGGGGGCAGGGGAGACCCAGTACTTC. It specifies CASSTQPLGAGETQYF.

On this clonotype: A much larger clone differs from this one at a single base, so this may be a read error. In DNA form, the CDR3 reads TGTGTCAGCAGCCCCAGTCGGACAGGGCAGCAGTTCTTC. It specifies CVSSPSRTGQQFF. The chain employs TRBV7-3 and TRBJ2-1; TRBD1 aligns across 8 bases. The CDR3 is 13 amino acids. Germline V gene lookup returns CDR1 SGHTA and CDR2 FQGTGA.

The V call is TRBV11-2, the J call TRBJ2-7; 7 bases align to TRBD1. Trimming cost V 4 bases and J 2 bases; bases outside gene matches: 2. The length of the CDR3 is 13 residues. Germline V gene sequence: CDR1 SGHAT, CDR2 FQNNGV. CDR3 nucleotide sequence: TGTGCCAGCAGCTCTACAGGGGCCTACGAGCAGTACTTC. Translating gives CASSSTGAYEQYF.

This clonotype was picked up many times. This chain links TRBV5-1 with TRBJ2-5, with 8 bases lining up with TRBD2. The CDR3 runs 15 residues. V lost 4 bases to trimming and J lost 4 bases; unmatched junction nucleotides: 9. In germline, CDR1 is SGHRS, CDR2 YFSETQ. CDR3 residues: CASSTGLDVLETQYF. DNA for the CDR3: TGCGCCAGCAGCACGGGACTAGACGTTCTAGAGACCCAGTACTTC.

This clonotype was observed many times. A read error is possible here, since a much larger clone lies one base away. The chain links TRBV20-1 to TRBJ2-5; 9 bases are a match to TRBD2. Germline loops: CDR1 DFQATT, CDR2 SNEGSKA (reference sequence). This CDR3 region has 12 residues. The CDR3 coding sequence is TGCAGGGCCGCGGGGGGGCTGGAGACCCAGTACTTC. Its protein is CRAAGGLETQYF.

This clonotype turned up a few times. The chain carries TRBV7-9 and TRBJ1-6; possibly TRBD1 for D (5 bases). Germline V lookup: CDR1 SEHNR, CDR2 FQNEAQ (reference sequence). V was pared by 4 bases and J by 6 bases, with 10 bases between. The CDR3 loop spans 14 amino acids. The DNA of the CDR3 is TGTGCCAGCAGCTCGACGGGACTTAATTCACCCCTCCACTTT. Protein sequence: CASSSTGLNSPLHF. Full variable domain (rest looked up from reference TRBV7-9 and TRBJ1-6): DTGVSQNPRHKITKRGQNVTFRCDPISEHNRLYWYRQTLGQGPEFLTYFQNEAQLEKSRLLSDRFSAERPKGSFSTLEIQRTEQGDSAMYLCASSSTGLNSPLHFGNGTRLTVT.

Notes on this clonotype: A single base separates this from a much larger clone, so it may be a read error. CDR3 region: CASRRGAADTQYF. CDR3 sequence (DNA): TGTGCCAGCAGACGGGGGGCGGCAGATACGCAGTATTTT. The J gene is TRBJ2-3, the V gene TRBV7-2, with a weak D call TRBD2 (7 bases). V shed 6 bases and J shed 4 bases, with 11 bases lying between them. The CDR3 runs 13 residues. Looked up from germline, CDR1 is SGHTA and CDR2 is FQGNSA.

This clonotype was seen a few times. Being one base from a much bigger clone, this may be a read error. The chain links TRBV30 to TRBJ2-7, with D hard to call. CDR1 GTSNPN and CDR2 SVGIG come from the germline V gene (reference sequence). The CDR3 contains 12 residues. The CDR3 spells CAWSVYGYGQYF. CDR3 coding DNA: TGTGCCTGGAGTGTATATGGTTACGGGCAGTACTTC.

This sequence joins TRBV19 and TRBJ1-2; D unresolved. CDR1 and CDR2 from the germline V gene are LNHDA and SQIVND (reference sequence). The V end lost 5 bases, the J end lost 4 bases, and 17 bases lay between the germline ends. This CDR3 has 15 amino acids. The chain's CDR3 is CASSLYGEPVYGYTF. DNA of the CDR3: TGTGCCAGTAGTCTCTACGGGGAGCCGGTCTATGGCTACACCTTC.

This clonotype was seen many times. The gene calls are TRBV20-1 and TRBJ2-5; 11 bases align to TRBD2. The CDR3 spans 13 residues. V shed 7 bases and J 2 bases; nucleotides not matched to a gene: 3. Germline lookup yields CDR1 DFQATT and CDR2 SNEGSKA (reference sequence). CDR3 region: CSVTSGVQETQYF. CDR3 DNA sequence: TGCAGTGTGACTAGCGGGGTACAAGAGACCCAGTACTTC.

The gene calls are TRBV30 and TRBJ1-1, with D unresolved. CDR3 length equals 11 residues. V was trimmed by 3 bases and J by 7 bases, leaving 9 bases between them. Germline CDR1 is GTSNPN and CDR2 is SVGIG (reference sequence). The CDR3 region is CAWRVRDEAFF. The CDR3 DNA follows: TGTGCCTGGAGGGTGCGGGATGAAGCTTTCTTT. Combining the CDR3 with reference TRBV30 and TRBJ1-1 gives the whole variable domain SQTIHQWPATLVQPVGSPLSLECTVEGTSNPNLYWYRQAAGRGLQLLFYSVGIGQISSEVPQNLSASRPQDRQFILSSKKLLLSDSGFYLCAWRVRDEAFFGQGTRLTVV.